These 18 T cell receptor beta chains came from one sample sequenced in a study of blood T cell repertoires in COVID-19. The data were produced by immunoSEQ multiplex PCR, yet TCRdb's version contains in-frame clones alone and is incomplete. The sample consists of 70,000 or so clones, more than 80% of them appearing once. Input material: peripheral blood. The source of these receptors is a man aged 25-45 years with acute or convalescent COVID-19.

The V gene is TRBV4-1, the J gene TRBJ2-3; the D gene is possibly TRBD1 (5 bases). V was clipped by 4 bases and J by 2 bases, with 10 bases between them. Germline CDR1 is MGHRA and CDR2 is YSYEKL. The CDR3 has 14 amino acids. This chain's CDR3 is CASSPQGYTDTQYF. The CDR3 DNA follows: TGCGCCAGCAGCCCTCAGGGCTACACAGATACGCAGTATTTT.

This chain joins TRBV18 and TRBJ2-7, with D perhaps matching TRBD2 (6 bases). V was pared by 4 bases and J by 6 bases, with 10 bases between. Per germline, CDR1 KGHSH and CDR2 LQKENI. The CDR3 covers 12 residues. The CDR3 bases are TGTGCCAGCTCACGCGGGACCCTCGAGCAGTACTTC. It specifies CASSRGTLEQYF.

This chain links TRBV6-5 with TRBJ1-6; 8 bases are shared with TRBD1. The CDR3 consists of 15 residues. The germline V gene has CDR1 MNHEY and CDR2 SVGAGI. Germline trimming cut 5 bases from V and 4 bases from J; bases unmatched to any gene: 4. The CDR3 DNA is TGTGCCAGCAGTCCACGGACAGGGTATAATTCACCCCTCCACTTT. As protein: CASSPRTGYNSPLHF.

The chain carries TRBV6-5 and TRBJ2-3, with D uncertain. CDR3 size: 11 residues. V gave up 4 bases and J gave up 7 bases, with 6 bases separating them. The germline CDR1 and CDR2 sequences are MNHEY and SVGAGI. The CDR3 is CASSFKHTQYF. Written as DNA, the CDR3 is TGTGCCAGCAGTTTTAAGCATACGCAGTATTTT.

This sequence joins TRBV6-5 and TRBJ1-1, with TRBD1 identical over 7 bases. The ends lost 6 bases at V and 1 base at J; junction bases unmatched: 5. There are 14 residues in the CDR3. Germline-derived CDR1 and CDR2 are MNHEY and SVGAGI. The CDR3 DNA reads TGTGCCAGCAGCTTGAACAGGGGGAACACTGAAGCTTTCTTT. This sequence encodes CASSLNRGNTEAFF.

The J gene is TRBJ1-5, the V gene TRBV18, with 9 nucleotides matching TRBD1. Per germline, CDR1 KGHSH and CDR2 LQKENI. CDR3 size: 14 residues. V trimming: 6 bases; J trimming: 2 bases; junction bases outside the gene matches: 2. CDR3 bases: TGTGCCAGCTCTCGGGACAGGGGCAATCAGCCCCAGCATTTT. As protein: CASSRDRGNQPQHF.

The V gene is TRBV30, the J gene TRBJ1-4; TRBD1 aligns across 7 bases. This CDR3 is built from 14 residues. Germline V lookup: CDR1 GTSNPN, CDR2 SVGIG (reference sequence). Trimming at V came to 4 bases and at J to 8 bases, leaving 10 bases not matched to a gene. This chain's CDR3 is CAWTRTGQVEKLFF. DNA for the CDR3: TGTGCCTGGACCCGGACAGGCCAAGTGGAAAAACTGTTTTTT.

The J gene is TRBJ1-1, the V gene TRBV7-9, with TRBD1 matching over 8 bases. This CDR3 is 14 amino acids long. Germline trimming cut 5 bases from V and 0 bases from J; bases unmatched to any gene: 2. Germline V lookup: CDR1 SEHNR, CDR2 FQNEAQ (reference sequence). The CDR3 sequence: CASSQGAMNTEAFF. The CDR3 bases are TGTGCCAGCAGCCAGGGGGCCATGAACACTGAAGCTTTCTTT.

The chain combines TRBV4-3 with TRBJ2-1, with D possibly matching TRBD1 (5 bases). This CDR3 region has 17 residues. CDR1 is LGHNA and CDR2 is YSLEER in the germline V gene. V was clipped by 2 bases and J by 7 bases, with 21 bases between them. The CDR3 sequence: CASSQTSRQRLLNEQFF. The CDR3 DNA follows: TGCGCCAGCAGCCAAACCTCACGACAGAGGCTTCTTAATGAGCAGTTCTTC.

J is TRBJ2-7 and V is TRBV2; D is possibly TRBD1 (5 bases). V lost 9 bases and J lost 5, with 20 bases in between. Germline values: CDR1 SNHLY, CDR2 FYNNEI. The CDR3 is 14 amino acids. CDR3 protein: CARQGSRAAHEQYF. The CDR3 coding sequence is TGTGCCAGGCAAGGGTCCAGGGCGGCCCACGAGCAGTACTTC.

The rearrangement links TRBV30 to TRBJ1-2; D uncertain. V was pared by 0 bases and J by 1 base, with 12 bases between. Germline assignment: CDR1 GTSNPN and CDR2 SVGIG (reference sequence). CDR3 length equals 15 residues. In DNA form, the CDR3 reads TGTGCCTGGAGTGTACCGGGAGTAGGTAACTATGGCTACACCTTC. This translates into CAWSVPGVGNYGYTF.

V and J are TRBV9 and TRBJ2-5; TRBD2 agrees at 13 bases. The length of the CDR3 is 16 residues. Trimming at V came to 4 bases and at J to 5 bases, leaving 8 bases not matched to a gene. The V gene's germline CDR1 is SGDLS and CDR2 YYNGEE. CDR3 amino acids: CASSPPGLAGFETQYF. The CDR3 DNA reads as TGTGCCAGCAGCCCCCCGGGACTAGCGGGATTTGAGACCCAGTACTTC.

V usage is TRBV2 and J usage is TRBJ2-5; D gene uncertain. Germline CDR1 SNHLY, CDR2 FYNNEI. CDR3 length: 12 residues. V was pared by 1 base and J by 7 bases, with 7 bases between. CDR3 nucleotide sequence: TGTGCCAGCAGTGAAGAGTGGGCGACCCAGTACTTC. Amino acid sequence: CASSEEWATQYF.

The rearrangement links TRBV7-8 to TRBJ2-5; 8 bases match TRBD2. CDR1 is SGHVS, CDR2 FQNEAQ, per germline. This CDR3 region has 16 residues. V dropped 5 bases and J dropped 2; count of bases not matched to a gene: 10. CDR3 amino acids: CASSPRVAGGQETQYF. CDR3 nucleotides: TGTGCCAGCAGCCCCCGGGTTGCGGGAGGACAAGAGACCCAGTACTTC.

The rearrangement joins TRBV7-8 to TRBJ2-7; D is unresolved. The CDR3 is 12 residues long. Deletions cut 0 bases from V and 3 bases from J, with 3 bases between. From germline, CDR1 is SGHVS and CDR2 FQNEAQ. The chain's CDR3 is CASSLAYYEQYF. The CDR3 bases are TGTGCCAGCAGCTTAGCCTACTACGAGCAGTACTTC.

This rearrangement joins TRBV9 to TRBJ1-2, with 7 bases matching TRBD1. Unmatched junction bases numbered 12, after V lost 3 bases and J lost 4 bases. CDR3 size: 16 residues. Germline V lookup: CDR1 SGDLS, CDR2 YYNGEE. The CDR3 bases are TGTGCCAGCAGCGATTCCAACAGGGGAAGGCCCTATGGCTACACCTTC. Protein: CASSDSNRGRPYGYTF.

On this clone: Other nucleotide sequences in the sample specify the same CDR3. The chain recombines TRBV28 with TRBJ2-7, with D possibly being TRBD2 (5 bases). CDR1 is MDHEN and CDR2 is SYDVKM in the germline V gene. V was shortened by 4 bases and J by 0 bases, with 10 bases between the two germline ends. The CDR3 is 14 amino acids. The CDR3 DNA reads TGTGCCAGCAGTTCAACCGGGATCTCCTACGAGCAGTACGTC. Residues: CASSSTGISYEQYV.

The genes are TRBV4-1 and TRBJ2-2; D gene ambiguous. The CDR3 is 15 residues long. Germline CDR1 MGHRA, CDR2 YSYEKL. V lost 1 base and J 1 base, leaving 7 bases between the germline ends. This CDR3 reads CASSQGAENTGELFF. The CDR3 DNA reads TGCGCCAGCAGCCAAGGGGCAGAGAACACCGGGGAGCTGTTTTTT.